This TCR beta chain emerged from a study of blood T cell repertoires in COVID-19. Study at large: PBMCs, B-cell-depleted T cells, or T cells provided the cDNA or gDNA that made up the material.

Study processing details: Nucleated cell counts were estimated from reference gene primer amplification. Sequenced by immunoSEQ multiplex PCR; TCRdb stores in-frame clones only, minus some. V, J and clone size reflect that table, while D and trimming were determined from the DNA. Of tens of thousands of clones in the sample, around 90% were seen once. J lost 2 bases, V lost 0 bases, and 4 bases had no gene match. This CDR3 spans 16 amino acids. Germline CDR1 is MGHRA and CDR2 is YSYEKL. Seattle's cohort entered during active infection and was followed longitudinally. The rearrangement joins TRBV4-1 to TRBJ2-3; TRBD2 matches 8 bases. The receptor's source is a man aged 50-59 years with COVID-19, enrolled during active disease. The specimen sequenced was peripheral blood. The CDR3 DNA is TGCGCCAGCAGCCAAGACACCGGGAGGGCCACAGATACGCAGTATTTT. This sequence encodes CASSQDTGRATDTQYF.